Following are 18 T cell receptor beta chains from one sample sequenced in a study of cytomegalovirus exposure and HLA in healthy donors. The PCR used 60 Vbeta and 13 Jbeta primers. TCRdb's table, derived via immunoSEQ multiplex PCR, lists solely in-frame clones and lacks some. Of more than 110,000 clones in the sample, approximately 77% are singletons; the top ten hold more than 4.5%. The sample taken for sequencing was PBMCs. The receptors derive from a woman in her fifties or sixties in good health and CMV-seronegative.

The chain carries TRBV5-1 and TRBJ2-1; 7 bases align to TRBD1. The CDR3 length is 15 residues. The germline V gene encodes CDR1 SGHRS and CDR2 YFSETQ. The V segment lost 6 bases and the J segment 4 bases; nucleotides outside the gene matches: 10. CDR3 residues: CASNPGGQVYNEQFF. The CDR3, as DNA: TGCGCCAGCAACCCGGGTGGACAGGTTTACAATGAGCAGTTCTTC.

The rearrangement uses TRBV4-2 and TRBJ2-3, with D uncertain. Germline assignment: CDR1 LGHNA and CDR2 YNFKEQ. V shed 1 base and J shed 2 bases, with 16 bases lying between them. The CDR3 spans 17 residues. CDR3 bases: TGTGCCAGCAGCCAAGTAACTCCCAGCGCGGTCACAGATACGCAGTATTTT. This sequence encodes CASSQVTPSAVTDTQYF.

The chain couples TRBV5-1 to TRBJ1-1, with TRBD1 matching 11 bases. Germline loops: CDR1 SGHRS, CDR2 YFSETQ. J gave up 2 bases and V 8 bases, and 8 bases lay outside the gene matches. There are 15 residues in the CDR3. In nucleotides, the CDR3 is TGCGCCAGTTATCCCGGGACAGGGGGTAACACTGAAGCTTTCTTT. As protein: CASYPGTGGNTEAFF.

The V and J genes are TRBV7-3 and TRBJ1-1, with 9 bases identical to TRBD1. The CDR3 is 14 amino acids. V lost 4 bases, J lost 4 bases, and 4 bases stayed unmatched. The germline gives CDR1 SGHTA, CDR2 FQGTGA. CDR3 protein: CASSSQGAGTEAFF. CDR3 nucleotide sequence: TGTGCCAGCAGCTCACAGGGGGCTGGCACTGAAGCTTTCTTT.

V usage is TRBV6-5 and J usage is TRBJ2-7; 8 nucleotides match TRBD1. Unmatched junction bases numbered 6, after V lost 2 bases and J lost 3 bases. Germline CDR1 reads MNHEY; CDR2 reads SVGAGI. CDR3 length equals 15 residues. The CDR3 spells CASSYGQGGDYEQYF. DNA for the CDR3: TGTGCCAGCAGTTACGGACAGGGAGGAGACTACGAGCAGTACTTC.

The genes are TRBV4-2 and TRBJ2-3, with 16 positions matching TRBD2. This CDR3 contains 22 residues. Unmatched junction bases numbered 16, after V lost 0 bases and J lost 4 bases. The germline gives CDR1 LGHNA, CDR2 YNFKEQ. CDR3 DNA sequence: TGTGCCAGCAGCCAAGATAGCGAAGGAAGGGGACTAGCGGGGGGGCTGTCAGATACGCAGTATTTT. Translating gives CASSQDSEGRGLAGGLSDTQYF.

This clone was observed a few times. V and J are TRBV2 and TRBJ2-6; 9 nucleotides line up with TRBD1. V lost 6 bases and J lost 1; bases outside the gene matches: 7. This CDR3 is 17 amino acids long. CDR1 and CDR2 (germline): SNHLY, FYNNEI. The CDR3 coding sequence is TGTGCCAGCAGAACTGGGACAGGGATTTCTGGGGCCAACGTCCTGACTTTC. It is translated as CASRTGTGISGANVLTF.

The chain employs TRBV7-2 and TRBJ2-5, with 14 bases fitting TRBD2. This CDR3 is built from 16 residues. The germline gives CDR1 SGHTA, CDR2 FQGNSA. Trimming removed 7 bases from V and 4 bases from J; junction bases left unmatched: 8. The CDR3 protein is CASNRGLAGGGETQYF. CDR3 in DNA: TGTGCCAGCAACCGAGGACTAGCGGGGGGTGGAGAGACCCAGTACTTC. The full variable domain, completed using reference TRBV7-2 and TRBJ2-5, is GAGVSQSPSNKVTEKGKDVELRCDPISGHTALYWYRQSLGQGLEFLIYFQGNSAPDKSGLPSDRFSAERTGGSVSTLTIQRTQQEDSAVYLCASNRGLAGGGETQYFGPGTRLLVL.

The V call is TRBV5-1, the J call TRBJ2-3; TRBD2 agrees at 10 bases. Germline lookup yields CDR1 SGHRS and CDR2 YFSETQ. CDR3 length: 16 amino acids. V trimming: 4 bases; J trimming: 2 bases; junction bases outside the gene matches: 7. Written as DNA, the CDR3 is TGCGCCAGCAGCCCGAGCGGGGGGGTGTCCACAGATACGCAGTATTTT. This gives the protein CASSPSGGVSTDTQYF.

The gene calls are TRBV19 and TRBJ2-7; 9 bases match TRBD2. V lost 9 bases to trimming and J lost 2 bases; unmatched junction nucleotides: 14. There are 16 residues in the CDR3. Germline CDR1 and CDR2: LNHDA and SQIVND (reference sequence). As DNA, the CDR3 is TGTGCCAGCTCTGAGGGTCGTAGCGGGGGAACCTACGAGCAGTACTTC. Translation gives CASSEGRSGGTYEQYF.

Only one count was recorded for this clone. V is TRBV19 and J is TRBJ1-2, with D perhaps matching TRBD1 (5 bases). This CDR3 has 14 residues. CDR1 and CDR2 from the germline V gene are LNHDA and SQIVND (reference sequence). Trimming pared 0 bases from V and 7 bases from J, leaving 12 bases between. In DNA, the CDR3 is TGTGCCAGTAGTATAGATCTATCGGGGGGTGGCTACACCTTC. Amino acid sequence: CASSIDLSGGGYTF.

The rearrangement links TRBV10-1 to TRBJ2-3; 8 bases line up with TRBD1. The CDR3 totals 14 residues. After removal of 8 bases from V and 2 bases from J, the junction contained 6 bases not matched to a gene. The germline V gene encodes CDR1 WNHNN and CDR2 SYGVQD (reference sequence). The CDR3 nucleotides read TGCGCCAGCGCGGCAGGGGGCGTCACAGATACGCAGTATTTT. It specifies CASAAGGVTDTQYF.

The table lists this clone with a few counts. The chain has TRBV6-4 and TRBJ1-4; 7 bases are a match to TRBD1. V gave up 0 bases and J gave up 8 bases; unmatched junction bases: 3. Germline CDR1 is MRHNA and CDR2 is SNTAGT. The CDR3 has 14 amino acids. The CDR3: CASSDSTGSEKLFF. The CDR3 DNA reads TGTGCCAGCAGTGACTCGACAGGGTCGGAAAAACTGTTTTTT.

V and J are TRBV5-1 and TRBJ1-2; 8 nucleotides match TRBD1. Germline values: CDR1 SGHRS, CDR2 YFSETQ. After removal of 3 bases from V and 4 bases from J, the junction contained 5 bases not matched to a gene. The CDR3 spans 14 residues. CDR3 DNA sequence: TGCGCCAGCAGCTACGCGGGACAGGTCTATGGCTACACCTTC. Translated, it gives CASSYAGQVYGYTF.

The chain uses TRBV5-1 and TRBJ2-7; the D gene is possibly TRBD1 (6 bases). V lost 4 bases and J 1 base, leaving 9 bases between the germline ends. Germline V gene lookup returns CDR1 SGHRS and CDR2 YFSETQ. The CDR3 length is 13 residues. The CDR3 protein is CASSMTGSYEQYF. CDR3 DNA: TGCGCCAGCAGCATGACAGGTTCCTACGAGCAGTACTTC.

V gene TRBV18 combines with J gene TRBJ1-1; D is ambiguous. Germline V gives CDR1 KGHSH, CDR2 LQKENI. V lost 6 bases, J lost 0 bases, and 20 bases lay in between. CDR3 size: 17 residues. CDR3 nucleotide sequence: TGTGCCAGCTCGCGGGAAAGGGCCGATCGGGTGAACACTGAAGCTTTCTTT. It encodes CASSRERADRVNTEAFF.

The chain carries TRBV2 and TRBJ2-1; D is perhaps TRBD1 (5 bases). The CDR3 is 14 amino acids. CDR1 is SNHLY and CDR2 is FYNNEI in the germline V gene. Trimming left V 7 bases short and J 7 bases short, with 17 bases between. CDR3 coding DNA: TGTGCCAGCATGGCAGGGCTTGCTTTGAATGAGCAGTTCTTC. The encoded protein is CASMAGLALNEQFF. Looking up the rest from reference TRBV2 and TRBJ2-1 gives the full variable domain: EPEVTQTPSHQVTQMGQEVILRCVPISNHLYFYWYRQILGQKVEFLVSFYNNEISEKSEIFDDQFSVERPDGSNFTLKIRSTKLEDSAMYFCASMAGLALNEQFFGPGTRLTVL.

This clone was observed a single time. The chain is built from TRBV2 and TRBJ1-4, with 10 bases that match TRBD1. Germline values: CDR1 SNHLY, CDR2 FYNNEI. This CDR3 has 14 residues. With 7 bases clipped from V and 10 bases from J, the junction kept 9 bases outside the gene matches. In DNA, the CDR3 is TGTGCCAGCACCCTGGGGACAGGGGAGAGAAAACTGTTTTTT. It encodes CASTLGTGERKLFF.